This paragraph covers one T cell receptor beta chain sequence. The data were produced by immunoSEQ multiplex PCR, yet TCRdb's version contains in-frame clones alone and is incomplete. The data hold about 200,000 clones, with around 91% observed a single time. Germline V lookup: CDR1 LNHDA, CDR2 SQIVND (reference sequence). V lost 5 bases to trimming and J lost 8 bases; unmatched junction nucleotides: 14. This CDR3 spans 17 amino acids. This specimen belongs to a study of blood T cell repertoires in COVID-19. The material sequenced was peripheral blood. The source is a woman aged 40 to 50 with acute or convalescent COVID-19. The chain carries TRBV19 and TRBJ2-1, with 11 positions matching TRBD1. CDR3 DNA sequence: TGTGCCAGTAGTCGGACAGGGGGCGGCTTGTATGCGTATGAGCAGTTCTTC. Protein: CASSRTGGGLYAYEQFF.